This is a list of T cell receptor beta chains from one sample in a study of OX40 agonist ivuxolimab in advanced cancers. Clones were read by immunoSEQ multiplex PCR, and TCRdb kept only the in-frame ones, dropping some. The data hold some 37,000 clones, with 80% to 90% observed a single time. This specimen consisted of CD4+ or CD8+ T cells sorted from blood, obtained in a trial of the OX40 agonist ivuxolimab. The source of these receptors is an adult with an advanced solid tumor such as melanoma, head and neck, liver or kidney cancer. The CDR3 runs from the conserved cysteine through the conserved F or W. D genes are given only for firm matches. The size entry is marked missing in some rows and otherwise reads once, few, many or a size class.

DNA: TGTGCCAGCAGCCGGGGGGGGAACTACGAGCAGTACTTC; CDR3: CASSRGGNYEQYF; J: TRBJ2-7; D: TRBD2; size: once; V: TRBV5-4
DNA: TGTGCCAGCAGTTGGGGCGGCACCGGGGAGCTGTTTTTT; CDR3: CASSWGGTGELFF; J: TRBJ2-2; D: -; size: -; V: TRBV9
DNA: TGTGCCAGCAGCCAAGACGGTTTAGAAGATACGCAGTATTTT; CDR3: CASSQDGLEDTQYF; J: TRBJ2-3; D: -; size: -; V: TRBV14
DNA: TGTGCCAGCAGCCGCGGCGCCGGGAGCTCCTACGAGCAGTACTTC; CDR3: CASSRGAGSSYEQYF; J: TRBJ2-7; D: -; size: -; V: TRBV7-2
DNA: TGCGCCAGCACCAGGACACTTAACACTGAAGCTTTCTTT; CDR3: CASTRTLNTEAFF; J: TRBJ1-1; D: -; size: few; V: TRBV10-1
DNA: TGTGCCAGCCTTCGTCGGGGGTCCCAAGAGACCCAGTACTTC; CDR3: CASLRRGSQETQYF; J: TRBJ2-5; D: -; size: -; V: TRBV2
DNA: TGTGCCAGCAGCACCGGGACAGAGCCCTTCCAAGAGACCCAGTACTTC; CDR3: CASSTGTEPFQETQYF; J: TRBJ2-5; D: TRBD1; size: -; V: TRBV11-3
DNA: TGTGCCAGCATCGGGCGGTACAATGAGCAGTTCTTC; CDR3: CASIGRYNEQFF; J: TRBJ2-1; D: -; size: -; V: TRBV6-1
DNA: TGCGCCAGCAGCCTCGGACTAGCTAACGAGCAGTACTTC; CDR3: CASSLGLANEQYF; J: TRBJ2-7; D: TRBD2; size: -; V: TRBV5-1
DNA: TGTGCCAGTACCGGGACTAGCGGGATAGGGATCTACAATGAGCAGTTCTTC; CDR3: CASTGTSGIGIYNEQFF; J: TRBJ2-1; D: TRBD2; size: few; V: TRBV27
DNA: TGTGCCATCAGTGAGGGACAGAGCTCCTACGAGCAGTACTTC; CDR3: CAISEGQSSYEQYF; J: TRBJ2-7; D: -; size: -; V: TRBV10-3
DNA: TGTGCCAGCAGCTTATCAGTTACTAATGAAAAACTGTTTTTT; CDR3: CASSLSVTNEKLFF; J: TRBJ1-4; D: -; size: -; V: TRBV7-2
DNA: TGTGCCAGCAGCGTAACGGCGGCTGGAAACACCATATATTTT; CDR3: CASSVTAAGNTIYF; J: TRBJ1-3; D: -; size: -; V: TRBV9
DNA: TGCAGCGCCGCACCGGGACAGGGGTTGGTTGAGCAGTTCTTC; CDR3: CSAAPGQGLVEQFF; J: TRBJ2-1; D: TRBD1; size: -; V: TRBV29-1
DNA: TGTGCCAGCAGTTTTATGAGGGCAGGAGGCTACACCTTC; CDR3: CASSFMRAGGYTF; J: TRBJ1-2; D: -; size: -; V: TRBV28
DNA: TGTGCCAGCAGCCCCCATTCAGGGGGAGGAAACACCATATATTTT; CDR3: CASSPHSGGGNTIYF; J: TRBJ1-3; D: TRBD1; size: -; V: TRBV7-3